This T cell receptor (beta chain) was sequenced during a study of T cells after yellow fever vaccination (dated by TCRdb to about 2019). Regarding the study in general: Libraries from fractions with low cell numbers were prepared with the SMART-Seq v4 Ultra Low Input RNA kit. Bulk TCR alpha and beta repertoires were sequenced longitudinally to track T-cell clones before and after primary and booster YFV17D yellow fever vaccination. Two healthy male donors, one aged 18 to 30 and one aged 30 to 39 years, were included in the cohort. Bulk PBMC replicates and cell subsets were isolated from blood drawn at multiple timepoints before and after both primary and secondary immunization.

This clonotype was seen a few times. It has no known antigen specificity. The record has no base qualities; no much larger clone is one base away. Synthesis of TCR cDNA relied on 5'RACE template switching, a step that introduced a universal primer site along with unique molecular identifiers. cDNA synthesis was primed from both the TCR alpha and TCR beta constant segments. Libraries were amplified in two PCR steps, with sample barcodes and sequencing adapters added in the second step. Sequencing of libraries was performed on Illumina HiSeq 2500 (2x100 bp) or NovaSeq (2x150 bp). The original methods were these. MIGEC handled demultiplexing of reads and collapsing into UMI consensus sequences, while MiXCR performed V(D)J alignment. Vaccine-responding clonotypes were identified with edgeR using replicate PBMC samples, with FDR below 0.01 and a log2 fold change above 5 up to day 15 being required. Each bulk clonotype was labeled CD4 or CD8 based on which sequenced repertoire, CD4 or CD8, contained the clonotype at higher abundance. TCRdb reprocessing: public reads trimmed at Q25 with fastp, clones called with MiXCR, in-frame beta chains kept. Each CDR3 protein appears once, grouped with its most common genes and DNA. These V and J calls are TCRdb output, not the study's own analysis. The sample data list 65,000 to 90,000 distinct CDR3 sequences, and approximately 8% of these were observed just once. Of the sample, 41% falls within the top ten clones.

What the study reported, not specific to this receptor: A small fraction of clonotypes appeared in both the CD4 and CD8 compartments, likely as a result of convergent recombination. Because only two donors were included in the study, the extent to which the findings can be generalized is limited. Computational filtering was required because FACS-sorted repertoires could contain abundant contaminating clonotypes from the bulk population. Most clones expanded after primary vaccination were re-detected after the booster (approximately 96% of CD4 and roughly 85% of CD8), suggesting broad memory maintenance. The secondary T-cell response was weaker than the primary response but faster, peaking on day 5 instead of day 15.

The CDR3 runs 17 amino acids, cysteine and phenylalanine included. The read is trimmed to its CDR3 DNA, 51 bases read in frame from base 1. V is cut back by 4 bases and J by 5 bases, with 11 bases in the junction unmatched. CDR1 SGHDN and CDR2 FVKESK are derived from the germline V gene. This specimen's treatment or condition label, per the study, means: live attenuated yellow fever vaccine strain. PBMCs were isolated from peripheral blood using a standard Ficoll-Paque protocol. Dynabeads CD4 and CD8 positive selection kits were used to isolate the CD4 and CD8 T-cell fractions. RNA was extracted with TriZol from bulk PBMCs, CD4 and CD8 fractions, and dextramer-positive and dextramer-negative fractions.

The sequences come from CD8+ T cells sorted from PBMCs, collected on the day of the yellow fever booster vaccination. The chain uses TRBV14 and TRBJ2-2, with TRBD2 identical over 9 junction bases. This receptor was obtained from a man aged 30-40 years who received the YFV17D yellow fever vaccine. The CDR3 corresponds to CASSPLPAGGPTGELFF. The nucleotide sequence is TGTGCCAGCAGCCCCCTCCCCGCGGGAGGGCCAACCGGGGAGCTGTTTTTT.